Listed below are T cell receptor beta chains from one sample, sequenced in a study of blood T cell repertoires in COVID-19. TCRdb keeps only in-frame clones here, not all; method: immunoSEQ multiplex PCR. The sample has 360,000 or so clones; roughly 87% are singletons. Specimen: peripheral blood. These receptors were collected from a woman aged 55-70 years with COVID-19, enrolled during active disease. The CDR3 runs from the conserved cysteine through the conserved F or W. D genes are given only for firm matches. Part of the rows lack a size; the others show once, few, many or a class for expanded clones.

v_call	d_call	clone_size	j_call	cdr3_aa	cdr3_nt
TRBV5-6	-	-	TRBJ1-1	CASSLETYEAFF	TGTGCCAGCAGCTTGGAAACATATGAAGCTTTCTTT
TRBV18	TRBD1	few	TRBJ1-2	CASSPTGGLRGYGYTF	TGTGCCAGCTCACCGACAGGGGGCCTGAGGGGGTATGGCTACACCTTC
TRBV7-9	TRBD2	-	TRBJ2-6	CASSFYGLAASSGANVLTF	TGTGCCAGCAGCTTCTATGGACTAGCGGCAAGCTCTGGGGCCAACGTCCTGACTTTC
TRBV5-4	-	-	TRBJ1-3	CASSLGGRDPGNTIYF	TGTGCCAGCAGCTTGGGGGGCAGGGATCCTGGAAACACCATATATTTT
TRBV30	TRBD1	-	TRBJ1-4	CAWGTGGISTNEKLFF	TGTGCCTGGGGGACAGGGGGAATATCAACTAATGAAAAACTGTTTTTT
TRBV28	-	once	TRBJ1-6	CASTERSRNSPLHF	TGTGCCAGCACCGAGAGAAGCCGAAATTCACCCCTCCACTTT
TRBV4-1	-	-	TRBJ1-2	CASSQGGRGRGIYGYTF	TGCGCCAGCAGCCAAGGGGGGCGGGGGCGCGGAATCTATGGCTACACCTTC
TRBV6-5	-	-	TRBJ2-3	CASMRKDTQYF	TGTGCCAGCATGAGGAAAGATACGCAGTATTTT
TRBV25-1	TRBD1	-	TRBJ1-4	CASSEFGQGQNEKLFF	TGTGCCAGCAGTGAATTTGGACAGGGCCAAAATGAAAAACTGTTTTTT
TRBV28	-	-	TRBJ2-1	CAIQRPVNEQFF	TGTGCCATCCAGAGGCCGGTAAATGAGCAGTTCTTC
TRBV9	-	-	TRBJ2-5	CASAFSGGREETQYF	TGTGCCAGCGCCTTTTCCGGGGGGCGGGAAGAGACCCAGTACTTC
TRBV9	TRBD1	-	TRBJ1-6	CASSVRDRDNSPLHF	TGTGCCAGCAGCGTAAGGGACAGGGATAATTCACCCCTCCACTTT
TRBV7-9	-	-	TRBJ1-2	CASSLIAARLSGGYTF	TGTGCCAGCAGCTTGATCGCCGCTCGACTCAGCGGGGGCTACACCTTC
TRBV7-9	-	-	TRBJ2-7	CASSSSQGYEQYF	TGTGCCAGCAGCTCCTCCCAGGGCTACGAGCAGTACTTC
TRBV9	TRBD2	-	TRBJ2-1	CASSASGGGKVEQFF	TGTGCCAGCAGCGCAAGCGGGGGGGGAAAGGTTGAGCAGTTCTTC
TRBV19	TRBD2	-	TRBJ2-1	CATLWGGLGENEQFF	TGTGCCACCCTTTGGGGGGGTCTCGGCGAGAATGAGCAGTTCTTC
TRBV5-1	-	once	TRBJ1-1	CASSLNSEAFF	TGCGCCAGCAGCTTGAACTCTGAAGCTTTCTTT
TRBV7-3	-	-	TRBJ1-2	CASSLSGYYGYTF	TGTGCCAGCAGCTTATCCGGGTACTATGGCTACACCTTC
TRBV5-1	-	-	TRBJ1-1	CASSLVSGDKKAFF	TGCGCCAGCAGCTTGGTGTCAGGGGATAAGAAAGCTTTCTTT
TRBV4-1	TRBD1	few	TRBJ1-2	CASSQGQGVGGYTF	TGCGCCAGCAGCCAAGGGCAGGGGGTCGGGGGCTACACCTTC
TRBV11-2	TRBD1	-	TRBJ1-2	CASSPGQDYGYTF	TGTGCCAGCAGCCCGGGACAGGACTATGGCTACACCTTC
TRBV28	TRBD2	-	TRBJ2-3	CASSSILAGHTDTQYF	TGTGCCAGCAGCTCTATTTTAGCGGGACACACAGATACGCAGTATTTT
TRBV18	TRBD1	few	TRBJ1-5	CASSPPSGQGSNQPQHF	TGTGCCAGCTCACCACCGAGTGGACAGGGAAGCAATCAGCCCCAGCATTTT
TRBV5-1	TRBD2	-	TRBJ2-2	CASSRTSGGSGELFF	TGCGCCAGCAGCCGGACTAGCGGGGGTTCCGGGGAGCTGTTTTTT
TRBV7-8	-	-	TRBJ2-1	CASSADSKGANEQFF	TGTGCCAGCAGCGCTGACAGTAAAGGGGCGAATGAGCAGTTCTTC
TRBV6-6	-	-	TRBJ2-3	CATLPTGRWTSTQYF	TGTGCCACCCTACCAACAGGGAGATGGACTAGTACGCAGTATTTT
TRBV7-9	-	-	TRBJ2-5	CASRRGDRAETQYF	TGTGCCAGCAGGCGGGGGGACAGGGCGGAGACCCAGTACTTC
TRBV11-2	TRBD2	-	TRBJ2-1	CASSLTLAGGLGEQFF	TGTGCCAGCAGCTTAACACTAGCGGGGGGGCTGGGTGAGCAGTTCTTC
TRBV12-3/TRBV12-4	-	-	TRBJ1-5	CASSHVRYQPQHF	TGTGCCAGCAGCCACGTCCGGTATCAGCCCCAGCATTTT
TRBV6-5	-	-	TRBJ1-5	CASRDPTGSNQPQHF	TGTGCCAGCAGGGACCCTACAGGGAGCAATCAGCCCCAGCATTTT
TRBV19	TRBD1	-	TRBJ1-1	CASTPGQGDRAFF	TGTGCCAGTACCCCGGGACAGGGGGATAGGGCTTTCTTT
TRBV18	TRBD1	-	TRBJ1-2	CASSPGDRPGYTF	TGTGCCAGCTCACCTGGGGACAGACCTGGCTACACCTTC
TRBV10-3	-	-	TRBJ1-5	CAISPVGGPGPQHF	TGTGCCATCAGTCCGGTCGGGGGTCCGGGGCCCCAGCATTTT
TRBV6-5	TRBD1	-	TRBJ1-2	CASSQQGRNYGYTF	TGTGCCAGCAGTCAACAGGGGAGAAACTATGGCTACACCTTC
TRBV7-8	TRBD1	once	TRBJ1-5	CASSGTGGPNQPQHF	TGTGCCAGCAGCGGGACAGGGGGCCCCAATCAGCCCCAGCATTTT
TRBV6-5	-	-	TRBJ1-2	CASRTTDEQGYTF	TGTGCCAGCAGGACGACAGACGAACAGGGCTACACCTTC
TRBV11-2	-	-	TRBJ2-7	CASSLTGSPYEQYF	TGTGCCAGCAGCTTAACAGGGAGCCCCTACGAGCAGTACTTC
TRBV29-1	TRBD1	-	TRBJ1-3	CSVYLRGQGIPSSGNTIYF	TGCAGCGTTTACCTCCGGGGACAGGGGATCCCCTCCTCTGGAAACACCATATATTTT
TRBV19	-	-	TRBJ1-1	CASRTGNTEAFF	TGTGCCAGCCGAACAGGGAACACTGAAGCTTTCTTT
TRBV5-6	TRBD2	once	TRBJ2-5	CASSLTSGGYQETQYF	TGTGCCAGCAGCTTGACTAGCGGGGGGTACCAAGAGACCCAGTACTTC
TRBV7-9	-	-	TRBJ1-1	CASMGPVDGRRTEAFF	TGTGCCAGCATGGGGCCAGTAGACGGGAGGAGGACTGAAGCTTTCTTT
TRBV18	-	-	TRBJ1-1	CASSPPPSGAYTEAFF	TGTGCCAGCTCACCACCCCCCTCAGGGGCCTACACTGAAGCTTTCTTT
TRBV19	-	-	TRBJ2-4	CASSIRAGTQGGPWAKNIQYF	TGTGCCAGTAGTATTAGGGCCGGGACACAAGGTGGTCCATGGGCCAAAAACATTCAGTACTTC
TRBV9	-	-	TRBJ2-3	CASSVLEGGSTDTQYF	TGTGCCAGCAGCGTATTGGAGGGGGGGAGCACAGATACGCAGTATTTT
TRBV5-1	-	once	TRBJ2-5	CASSPLTGRYQETQYF	TGCGCCAGCAGCCCCCTGACAGGACGGTACCAAGAGACCCAGTACTTC
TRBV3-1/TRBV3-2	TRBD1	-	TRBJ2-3	CASSPSDRVDTQYF	TGTGCCAGCAGCCCTTCGGACAGGGTTGATACGCAGTATTTT
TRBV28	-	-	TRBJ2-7	CASSEGGARYEQYF	TGTGCCAGCAGCGAAGGGGGGGCCCGCTACGAGCAGTACTTC
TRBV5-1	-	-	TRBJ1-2	CASSFEGHGYGYTF	TGCGCCAGCAGCTTCGAGGGTCACGGCTATGGCTACACCTTC
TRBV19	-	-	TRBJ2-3	CASSPTGTNTDTQYF	TGTGCCAGTAGTCCAACCGGGACAAACACAGATACGCAGTATTTT
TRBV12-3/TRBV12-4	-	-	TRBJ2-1	CAAGTYNEQFF	TGTGCTGCGGGGACCTACAATGAGCAGTTCTTC
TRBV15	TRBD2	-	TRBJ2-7	CATSPKPGLGVPYF	TGTGCCACCAGTCCCAAACCGGGACTAGGGGTGCCGTACTTC
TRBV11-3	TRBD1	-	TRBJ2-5	CASSLGQGYQETQYF	TGTGCCAGCAGCTTAGGACAGGGGTACCAAGAGACCCAGTACTTC
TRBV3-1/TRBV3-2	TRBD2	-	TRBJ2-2	CASSPTGLAGTGELFF	TGTGCCAGCAGTCCAACGGGACTAGCGGGCACCGGGGAGCTGTTTTTT
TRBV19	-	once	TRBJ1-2	CASSILLQGMKGYTF	TGTGCCAGTAGTATACTTCTCCAGGGGATGAAGGGCTACACCTTC
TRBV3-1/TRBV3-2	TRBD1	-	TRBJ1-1	CASSRTGTEAFF	TGTGCCAGCAGCCGGACAGGAACTGAAGCTTTCTTT